The 15 T cell receptor beta chains below all came from one sample that was sequenced in a study of OX40 agonist ivuxolimab in advanced cancers. Sequenced by immunoSEQ multiplex PCR; TCRdb stores in-frame clones only, minus some. The repertoire includes tens of thousands of clones, 85% to 90% of them detected once, and 6.5% to 8.5% sits in the top ten. Sequences were derived from CD4+ or CD8+ T cells sorted from blood, sampled in a trial of the OX40 agonist ivuxolimab. The source of these receptors is an adult with an advanced solid tumor such as melanoma, head and neck, liver or kidney cancer.

V is TRBV4-1 and J is TRBJ2-1; D uncertain. With 4 bases removed from V and 5 bases from J, the gap between germline ends came to 18 bases. Germline V gene data show CDR1 as MGHRA and CDR2 as YSYEKL. This CDR3 comprises 16 residues. CDR3 in DNA: TGCGCCAGCAGCCCCAACCCCCTAGAAAGGGACAATGAGCAGTTCTTC. As protein: CASSPNPLERDNEQFF.

This rearrangement joins TRBV11-2 to TRBJ2-7; 16 positions match TRBD2. With 6 bases clipped from V and 1 base from J, the junction kept 3 bases outside the gene matches. CDR3 size: 16 residues. CDR1 is SGHAT and CDR2 is FQNNGV in the germline V gene. CDR3 sequence: CASRGTSGRESYEQYF. The CDR3, as DNA: TGTGCCAGCAGGGGGACTAGCGGGAGGGAATCCTACGAGCAGTACTTC.

The chain is built from TRBV27 and TRBJ1-2; the D gene is possibly TRBD1 (5 bases). The germline V gene has CDR1 MNHEY and CDR2 SMNVEV (reference sequence). The V end was cut by 3 bases, the J end by 8 bases, with 13 bases between. The CDR3 is 13 residues long. In DNA form, the CDR3 reads TGTGCCAGCAGTTTTCAGGGAGCTGGGGGCTACACCTTC. The encoded protein is CASSFQGAGGYTF.

The chain recombines TRBV5-4 with TRBJ2-7; 9 nucleotides line up with TRBD2. Germline CDR1 and CDR2: SGHNT and YYREEE (reference sequence). The CDR3 is 13 residues long. V dropped 4 bases and J dropped 5; count of bases not matched to a gene: 4. The CDR3 DNA reads as TGTGCCAGCAGCCTTAGCGGGAGCCACGAGCAGTACTTC. This sequence encodes CASSLSGSHEQYF.

The rearrangement uses TRBV10-1 and TRBJ1-1; no firm D call. With 4 bases removed from V and 4 bases from J, the gap between germline ends came to 13 bases. Per the germline V gene, CDR1 is WNHNN and CDR2 is SYGVQD (reference sequence). The CDR3 spans 14 residues. CDR3 bases: TGCGCCAGCAGTGGCAGCCCGACGGGCACTGAAGCTTTCTTT. It yields the protein CASSGSPTGTEAFF.

This chain links TRBV27 with TRBJ1-6, with a possible D match to TRBD1 (5 bases). The CDR3 runs 15 residues. Trimming took off 3 bases at V and 3 bases at J, with 9 bases between the two ends. The V gene's germline CDR1 is MNHEY and CDR2 SMNVEV (reference sequence). CDR3 nucleotide sequence: TGTGCCAGCAGTTTGGGGGTGTACTATAATTCACCCCTCCACTTT. This gives the protein CASSLGVYYNSPLHF.

V usage is TRBV11-2 and J usage is TRBJ2-3; D gene unclear. This CDR3 comprises 15 residues. Germline CDR1 and CDR2: SGHAT and FQNNGV. The ends were cut back, 5 bases at V and 0 bases at J, with 12 bases in the middle. The DNA for the CDR3 is TGTGCCAGCAGCCTGGGGTCCGGCAGCACAGATACGCAGTATTTT. This encodes CASSLGSGSTDTQYF. The full variable domain, rest sourced from reference TRBV11-2 and TRBJ2-3, is EAGVAQSPRYKIIEKRQSVAFWCNPISGHATLYWYQQILGQGPKLLIQFQNNGVVDDSQLPKDRFSAERLKGVDSTLKIQPAKLEDSAVYLCASSLGSGSTDTQYFGPGTRLTVL.

This clone was observed once. The V call is TRBV10-2, the J call TRBJ2-5; D might be TRBD2 (5 bases). The CDR3 spans 14 residues. CDR1 and CDR2 (germline): WSHSY, SAAADI. V was clipped by 6 bases and J by 2 bases, with 13 bases between them. CDR3 region: CASRTRGDQETQYF. Written as DNA, the CDR3 is TGCGCCAGCAGGACCCGGGGAGATCAAGAGACCCAGTACTTC.

The chain recombines TRBV10-3 with TRBJ2-3; 8 bases map to TRBD2. This CDR3 spans 13 amino acids. CDR1 and CDR2 (germline): ENHRY, SYGVKD. Germline trimming cut 10 bases from V and 3 bases from J; bases unmatched to any gene: 6. CDR3 nucleotides: TGTGCCACCGTGGGACTAGAGACAGATACGCAGTATTTT. Protein: CATVGLETDTQYF.

The chain joins TRBV18 to TRBJ1-4, with 8 bases aligning to TRBD1. This CDR3 is built from 14 residues. The V segment lost 3 bases and the J segment 8 bases; nucleotides outside the gene matches: 5. Germline values: CDR1 KGHSH, CDR2 LQKENI. This CDR3 reads CASSPQGAGEKLFF. CDR3 nucleotide sequence: TGTGCCAGCTCACCTCAGGGGGCTGGCGAAAAACTGTTTTTT.

The chain recombines TRBV5-6 with TRBJ1-1; 8 nucleotides match TRBD1. The trim removed 0 bases at V and 9 bases at J, leaving 1 base unmatched. CDR3 size: 12 residues. CDR1 is SGHDT, CDR2 YYEEEE, per germline. CDR3 in DNA: TGTGCCAGCAGCTTGGGGACAGGGAAAGCTTTCTTT. Protein: CASSLGTGKAFF.

The rearrangement joins TRBV7-8 to TRBJ2-3; 9 bases align to TRBD2. The CDR3 totals 16 residues. The V gene's germline CDR1 is SGHVS and CDR2 FQNEAQ. V lost 3 bases and J lost 6; bases outside the gene matches: 10. The CDR3 nucleotides read TGTGCCAGCAGCTTTCGACTAGCGGAGCTCATCGATACGCAGTATTTT. It codes for CASSFRLAELIDTQYF. The full variable domain, its missing parts supplied by reference TRBV7-8 and TRBJ2-3, is GAGVSQSPRYKVAKRGQDVALRCDPISGHVSLFWYQQALGQGPEFLTYFQNEAQLDKSGLPSDRFFAERPEGSVSTLKIQRTQQEDSAVYLCASSFRLAELIDTQYFGPGTRLTVL.

CDR3 residues: CASSTRLAGDEQYF. In DNA, the CDR3 is TGTGCCAGCAGCACGAGACTAGCGGGAGACGAGCAGTACTTC. V is TRBV9 and J is TRBJ2-7, with TRBD2 matching over 12 bases. CDR3 size: 14 residues. V gave up 4 bases and J gave up 5 bases; unmatched junction bases: 4. Germline loops: CDR1 SGDLS, CDR2 YYNGEE.

This sequence joins TRBV6-1 and TRBJ1-1; TRBD1 is a possible D gene (5 bases). Deletions cut 1 base from V and 1 base from J, with 10 bases between. Looked up from germline, CDR1 is MNHNS and CDR2 is SASEGT. The length of the CDR3 is 15 residues. CDR3 loop: CASSEGGGTNTEAFF. The CDR3, as DNA: TGTGCCAGCAGTGAAGGAGGCGGGACGAACACTGAAGCTTTCTTT.

The rearrangement links TRBV28 to TRBJ1-1, with 7 bases aligning to TRBD1. The V segment lost 5 bases and the J segment 4 bases; nucleotides outside the gene matches: 7. Germline lookup yields CDR1 MDHEN and CDR2 SYDVKM. The CDR3 totals 14 residues. The CDR3 DNA reads as TGTGCCAGCAGTACCCCACAGGGGAGCACTGAAGCTTTCTTT. Its translation is CASSTPQGSTEAFF.